The 5 T cell receptor beta chains reported below all come from one sample, sequenced in a study of blood T cell repertoires in COVID-19. Repertoires were generated with immunoSEQ multiplex PCR, while TCRdb's copy carries only in-frame clones and drops some. This table has 35,000 to 45,000 clones, around three quarters appearing once. Sequenced: peripheral blood. These receptors came from a woman older than 75 with acute or convalescent COVID-19.

The rearrangement joins TRBV5-1 to TRBJ1-5; TRBD1 might be the D (5 bases). This CDR3 contains 15 residues. The germline V gene has CDR1 SGHRS and CDR2 YFSETQ. V shed 0 bases and J shed 5 bases, with 12 bases lying between them. CDR3 sequence (DNA): TGCGCCAGCAGCTTGGTTCCGGGAGGGGATCAGCCCCAGCATTTT. It is translated as CASSLVPGGDQPQHF.

A few counts support this clone. CDR3 amino acids: CASSSYSGRGNEQFF. The CDR3 nucleotides are TGTGCCAGCAGCTCCTACAGCGGGAGGGGAAATGAGCAGTTCTTC. The chain links TRBV11-2 to TRBJ2-1; 10 bases match TRBD2. The CDR3 consists of 15 residues. V was clipped by 4 bases and J by 7 bases; unmatched bases: 7. Germline V CDR1 and CDR2: SGHAT, FQNNGV.

This chain connects TRBV5-1 to TRBJ2-7; the D is unclear. CDR3 length: 17 residues. Germline V CDR1 and CDR2: SGHRS, YFSETQ. V dropped 0 bases and J dropped 4 bases, with 20 bases sitting between them. CDR3 in DNA: TGCGCCAGCAGCTTGGCCGGTGGCGGATCCTCAATTTACGAGCAGTACTTC. Amino acids: CASSLAGGGSSIYEQYF.

This chain joins TRBV3-1 (or the pseudogene TRBV3-2) and TRBJ1-4; no reliable D call. This CDR3 comprises 15 residues. Germline CDR1 LGHDT, CDR2 YNNKEL (reference sequence). Trimming took 6 bases from V and 0 from J, leaving 11 bases between them. This CDR3 reads CASSLAGSTNEKLFF. The CDR3 region has the DNA TGTGCCAGCAGTCTAGCGGGATCAACTAATGAAAAACTGTTTTTT.

This sequence joins TRBV29-1 and TRBJ2-7, with 7 bases aligning to TRBD2. In germline, CDR1 is SQVTM, CDR2 ANQGSEA. V was clipped by 3 bases and J by 4 bases; unmatched bases: 6. The CDR3 length is 13 residues. The CDR3 bases are TGCAGCGTTGATTCCGGGAGGCCTTACGAGCAGTACTTC. It yields the protein CSVDSGRPYEQYF.